The TCR beta chain described here comes from a study of blood T cell repertoires in COVID-19. Looking at the study overall: COVID-19 samples, acute and convalescent, were from the United States, Italy and Spain. Nucleic acid was either cDNA or gDNA, and it came from T cells, B-cell-depleted T cells, or PBMCs.

Original processing notes: Amplified reference gene primers provided the basis for estimating nucleated cell counts. Produced via immunoSEQ multiplex PCR; TCRdb's table is partial and in-frame only. The DNA was the basis for D and trimming; V, J and clone size are from that table. This sample yields 200,000 or so clones, of which around four fifths are seen a single time; 20% belongs to the top ten. Per germline, CDR1 SGHRS and CDR2 YFSETQ. Trimming took off 5 bases at V and 2 bases at J, with 12 bases between the two ends. This CDR3 comprises 14 residues. Sequencing was performed on peripheral blood. This receptor was identified in a human donor in a cohort sampled during active COVID-19. The chain joins TRBV5-1 to TRBJ2-3; D is perhaps TRBD2 (5 bases). The CDR3 coding sequence is TGCGCCAGCAGGCAAGCGGAGATCACAGATACGCAGTATTTT. This codes for CASRQAEITDTQYF.